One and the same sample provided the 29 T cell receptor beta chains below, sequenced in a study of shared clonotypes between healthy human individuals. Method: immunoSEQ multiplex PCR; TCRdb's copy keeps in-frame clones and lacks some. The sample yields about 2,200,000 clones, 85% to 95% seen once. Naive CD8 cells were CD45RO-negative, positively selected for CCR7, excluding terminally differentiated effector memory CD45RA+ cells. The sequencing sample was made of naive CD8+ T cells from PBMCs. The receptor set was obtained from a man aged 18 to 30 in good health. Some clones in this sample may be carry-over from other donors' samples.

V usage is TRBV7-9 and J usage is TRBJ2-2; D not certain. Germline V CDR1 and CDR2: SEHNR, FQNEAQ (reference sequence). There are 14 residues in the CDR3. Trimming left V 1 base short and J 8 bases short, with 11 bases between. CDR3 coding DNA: TGTGCCAGCAGCTTAGTGCTTTCCCCGGGGGAGCTGTTTTTT. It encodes CASSLVLSPGELFF.

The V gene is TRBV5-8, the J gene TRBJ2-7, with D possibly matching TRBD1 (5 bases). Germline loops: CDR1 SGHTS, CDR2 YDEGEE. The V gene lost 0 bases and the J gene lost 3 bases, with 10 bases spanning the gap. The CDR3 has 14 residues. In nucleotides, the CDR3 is TGTGCCAGCAGCTTGGATCAGGGCGGCTACGAGCAGTACTTC. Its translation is CASSLDQGGYEQYF.

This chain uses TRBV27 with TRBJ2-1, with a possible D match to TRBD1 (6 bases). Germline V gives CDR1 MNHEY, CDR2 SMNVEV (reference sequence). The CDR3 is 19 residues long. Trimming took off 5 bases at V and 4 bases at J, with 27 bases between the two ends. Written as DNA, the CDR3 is TGTGCCAGCAGTGGGAACGCTGGGACATCCTCTGACCCATACAATGAGCAGTTCTTC. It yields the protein CASSGNAGTSSDPYNEQFF.

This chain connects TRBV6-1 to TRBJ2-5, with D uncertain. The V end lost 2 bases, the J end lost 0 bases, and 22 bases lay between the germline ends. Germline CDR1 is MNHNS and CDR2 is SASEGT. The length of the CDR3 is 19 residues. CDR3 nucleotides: TGTGCCAGCAGTGAATTTCGCCCGGCGATACCTCAGTACCAAGAGACCCAGTACTTC. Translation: CASSEFRPAIPQYQETQYF.

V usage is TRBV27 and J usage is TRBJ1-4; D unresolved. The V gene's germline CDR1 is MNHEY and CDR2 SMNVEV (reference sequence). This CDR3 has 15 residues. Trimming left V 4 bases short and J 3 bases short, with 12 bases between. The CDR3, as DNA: TGTGCCAGCAGTTCAGCGGGCCTTCCTAATGAAAAACTGTTTTTT. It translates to CASSSAGLPNEKLFF.

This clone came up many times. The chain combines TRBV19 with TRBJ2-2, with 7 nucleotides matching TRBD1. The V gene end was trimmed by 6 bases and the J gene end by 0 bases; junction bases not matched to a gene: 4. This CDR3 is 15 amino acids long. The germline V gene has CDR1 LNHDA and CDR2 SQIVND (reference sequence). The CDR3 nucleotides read TGTGCCAGTAGGATGACAGGGACGAACACCGGGGAGCTGTTTTTT. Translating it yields CASRMTGTNTGELFF.

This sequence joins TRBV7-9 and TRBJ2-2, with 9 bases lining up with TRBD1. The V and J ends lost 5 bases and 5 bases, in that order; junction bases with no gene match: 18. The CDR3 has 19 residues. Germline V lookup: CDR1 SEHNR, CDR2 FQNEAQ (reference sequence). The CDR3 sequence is CASSQPTAQGAEQTGELFF. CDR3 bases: TGTGCCAGCAGCCAACCTACAGCACAGGGGGCCGAACAAACCGGGGAGCTGTTTTTT.

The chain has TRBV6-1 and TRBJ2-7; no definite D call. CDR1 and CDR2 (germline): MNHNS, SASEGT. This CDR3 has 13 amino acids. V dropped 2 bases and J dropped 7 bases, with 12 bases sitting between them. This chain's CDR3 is CASSEWRRWEQYF. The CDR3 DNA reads TGTGCCAGCAGTGAATGGCGGCGGTGGGAGCAGTACTTC.

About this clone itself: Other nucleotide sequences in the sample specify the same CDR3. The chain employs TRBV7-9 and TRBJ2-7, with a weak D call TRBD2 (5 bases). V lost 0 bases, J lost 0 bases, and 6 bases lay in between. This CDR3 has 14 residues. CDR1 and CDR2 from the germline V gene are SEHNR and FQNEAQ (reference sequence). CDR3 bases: TGTGCCAGCAGCTTAGCAGGAGGCTCCTACGAGCAGTACTTC. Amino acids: CASSLAGGSYEQYF.

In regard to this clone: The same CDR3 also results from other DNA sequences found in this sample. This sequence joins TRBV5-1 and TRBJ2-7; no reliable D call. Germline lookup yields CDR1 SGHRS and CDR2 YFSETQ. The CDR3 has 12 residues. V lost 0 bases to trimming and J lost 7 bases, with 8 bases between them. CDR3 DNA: TGCGCCAGCAGCTTGGGGGCAAGTGAGCAGTACTTC. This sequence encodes CASSLGASEQYF. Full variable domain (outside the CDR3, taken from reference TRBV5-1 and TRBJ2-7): KAGVTQTPRYLIKTRGQQVTLSCSPISGHRSVSWYQQTPGQGLQFLFEYFSETQRNKGNFPGRFSGRQFSNSRSEMNVSTLELGDSALYLCASSLGASEQYFGPGTRLTVT.

In DNA form, the CDR3 reads TGTGCCATCCAGGGGGAGACTATGAACACTGAAGCTTTCTTT. It is translated as CAIQGETMNTEAFF. The rearrangement uses TRBV6-1 and TRBJ1-1; the match to TRBD1 covers 7 bases. The CDR3 totals 14 residues. CDR1 and CDR2 from the germline V gene are MNHNS and SASEGT. V lost 10 bases and J lost 0; bases outside the gene matches: 8.

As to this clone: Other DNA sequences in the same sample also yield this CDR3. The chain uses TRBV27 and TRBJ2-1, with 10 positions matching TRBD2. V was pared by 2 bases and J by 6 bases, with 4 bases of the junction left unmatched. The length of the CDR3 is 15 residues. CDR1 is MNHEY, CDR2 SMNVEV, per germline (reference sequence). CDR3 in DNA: TGTGCCAGCAGTTTACTAGCGGGAGCCAGCAATGAGCAGTTCTTC. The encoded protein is CASSLLAGASNEQFF.

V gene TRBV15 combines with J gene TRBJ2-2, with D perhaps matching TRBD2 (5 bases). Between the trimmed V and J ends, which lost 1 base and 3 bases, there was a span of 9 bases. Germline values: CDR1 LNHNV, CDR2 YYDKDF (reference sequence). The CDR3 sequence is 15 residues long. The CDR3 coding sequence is TGTGCCACCAGCAGAGCGTCGGGGTACACCGGGGAGCTGTTTTTT. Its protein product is CATSRASGYTGELFF.

CDR3 residues: CAWSRGDFYEQYF. The DNA for the CDR3 is TGTGCCTGGAGTCGGGGGGATTTTTACGAGCAGTACTTC. The chain links TRBV30 to TRBJ2-7; 7 bases align to TRBD2. The CDR3 length is 13 residues. Germline CDR1 and CDR2: GTSNPN and SVGIG (reference sequence). J was trimmed by 4 bases and V by 2 bases; bases with no gene match: 5.

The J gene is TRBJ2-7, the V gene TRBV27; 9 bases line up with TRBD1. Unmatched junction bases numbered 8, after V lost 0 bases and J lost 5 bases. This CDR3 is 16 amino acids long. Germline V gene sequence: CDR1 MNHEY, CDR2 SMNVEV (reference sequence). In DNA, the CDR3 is TGTGCCAGCAGTTTATCCGGTCGGGACAGGGTCCACGAGCAGTACTTC. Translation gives CASSLSGRDRVHEQYF.

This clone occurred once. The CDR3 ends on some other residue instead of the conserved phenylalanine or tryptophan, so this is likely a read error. The CDR3 coding sequence is TGTGCCAGCAGTCACCGTGGAACGAACACTGAAGCTTTCGTT. Protein sequence: CASSHRGTNTEAFV. This chain connects TRBV13 to TRBJ1-1; D is unresolved. CDR1 and CDR2 (germline): PRHDT, FYEKMQ (reference sequence). The V gene lost 6 bases and the J gene lost 1 base, with 12 bases spanning the gap. This CDR3 is built from 14 residues.

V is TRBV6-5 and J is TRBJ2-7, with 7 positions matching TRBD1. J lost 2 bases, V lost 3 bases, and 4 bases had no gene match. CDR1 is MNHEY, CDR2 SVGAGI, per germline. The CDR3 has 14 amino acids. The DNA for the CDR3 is TGTGCCAGCAGTTATGAGGGGGCCCCCTACGAGCAGTACTTC. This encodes CASSYEGAPYEQYF.

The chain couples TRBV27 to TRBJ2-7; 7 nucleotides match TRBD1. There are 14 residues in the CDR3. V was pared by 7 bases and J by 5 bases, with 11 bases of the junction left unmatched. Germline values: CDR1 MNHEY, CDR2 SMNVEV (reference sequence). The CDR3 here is CASKNRDSNHEQYF. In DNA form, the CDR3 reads TGTGCCAGCAAGAACCGGGACAGTAACCACGAGCAGTACTTC.

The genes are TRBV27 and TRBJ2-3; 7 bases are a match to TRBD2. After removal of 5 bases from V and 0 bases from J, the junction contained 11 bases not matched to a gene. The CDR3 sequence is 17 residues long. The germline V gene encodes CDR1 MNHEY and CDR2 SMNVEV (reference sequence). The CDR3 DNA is TGTGCCAGCAGTCTCCCTGGGACTACCCGAAGCACAGATACGCAGTATTTT. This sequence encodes CASSLPGTTRSTDTQYF.

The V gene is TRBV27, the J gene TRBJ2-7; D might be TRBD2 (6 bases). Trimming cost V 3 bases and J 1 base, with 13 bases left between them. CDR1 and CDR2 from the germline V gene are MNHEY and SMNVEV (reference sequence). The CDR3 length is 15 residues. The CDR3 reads CASSFGGRLSYEQYF. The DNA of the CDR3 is TGTGCCAGCAGTTTTGGGGGGAGGTTATCCTACGAGCAGTACTTC.

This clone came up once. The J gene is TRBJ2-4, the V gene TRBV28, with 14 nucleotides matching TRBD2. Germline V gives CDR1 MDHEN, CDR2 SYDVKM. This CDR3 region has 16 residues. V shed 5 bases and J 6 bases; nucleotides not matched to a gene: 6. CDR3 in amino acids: CASSPRGTSGRNIQYF. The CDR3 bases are TGTGCCAGCAGTCCCCGAGGGACTAGCGGGAGAAACATTCAGTACTTC.

The CDR3 sequence: CASSQDATGSYYEQYF. The CDR3 DNA reads as TGCGCCAGCAGCCAAGATGCTACGGGGAGTTACTACGAGCAGTACTTC. The chain uses TRBV4-1 and TRBJ2-7; D may be TRBD2 (5 bases). Germline assignment: CDR1 MGHRA and CDR2 YSYEKL. CDR3 length: 16 residues. The germline V and J ends were trimmed by 0 bases and 3 bases, with 15 bases remaining between them.

CDR3 coding DNA: TGTGCCACCACGGCGGTACTAGCCGGCTCCTACGAGCAGTACTTC. Translating it yields CATTAVLAGSYEQYF. The J gene is TRBJ2-7, the V gene TRBV10-3, with D tentatively TRBD2 (6 bases). The germline V and J ends were trimmed by 10 bases and 0 bases, with 19 bases remaining between them. Germline CDR1 is ENHRY and CDR2 is SYGVKD. The CDR3 has 15 residues.

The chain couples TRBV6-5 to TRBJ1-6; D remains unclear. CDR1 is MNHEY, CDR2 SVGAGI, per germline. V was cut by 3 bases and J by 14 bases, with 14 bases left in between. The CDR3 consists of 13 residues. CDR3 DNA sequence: TGTGCCAGCAGTTATGGGGAGGAGAGGTCCCTCCACTTT. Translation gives CASSYGEERSLHF.

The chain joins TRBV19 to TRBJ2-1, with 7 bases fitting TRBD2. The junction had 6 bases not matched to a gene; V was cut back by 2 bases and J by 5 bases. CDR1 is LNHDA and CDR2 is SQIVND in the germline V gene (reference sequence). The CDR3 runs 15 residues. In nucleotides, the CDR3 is TGTGCCAGTAGTATAATCGCGGGAGTCCACAATGAGCAGTTCTTC. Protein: CASSIIAGVHNEQFF.

CDR3 region: CASSWDAGPLDTQYF. CDR3 DNA: TGTGCCAGCAGCTGGGATGCGGGGCCTCTTGATACGCAGTATTTT. The chain uses TRBV11-2 and TRBJ2-3, with D tentatively TRBD2 (6 bases). CDR3 size: 15 residues. From germline, CDR1 is SGHAT and CDR2 FQNNGV. Between the trimmed V and J ends, which lost 4 bases and 6 bases, there was a span of 17 bases.

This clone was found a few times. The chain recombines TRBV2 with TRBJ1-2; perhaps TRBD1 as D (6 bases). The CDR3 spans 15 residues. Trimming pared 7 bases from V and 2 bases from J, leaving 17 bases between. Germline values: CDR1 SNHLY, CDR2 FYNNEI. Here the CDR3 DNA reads TGTGCCAGCATACCGTTAGGCAGGGGAAACTATGGCTACACCTTC. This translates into CASIPLGRGNYGYTF.

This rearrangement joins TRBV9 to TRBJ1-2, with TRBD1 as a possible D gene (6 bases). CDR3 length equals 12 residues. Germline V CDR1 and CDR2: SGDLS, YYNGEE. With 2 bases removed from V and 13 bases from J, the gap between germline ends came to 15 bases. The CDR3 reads CASSVRAGAFTF. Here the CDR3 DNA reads TGTGCCAGCAGCGTCCGGGCAGGGGCGTTCACCTTC. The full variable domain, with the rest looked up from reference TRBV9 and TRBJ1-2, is DSGVTQTPKHLITATGQRVTLRCSPRSGDLSVYWYQQSLDQGLQFLIQYYNGEERAKGNILERFSAQQFPDLHSELNLSSLELGDSALYFCASSVRAGAFTFGSGTRLTVV.

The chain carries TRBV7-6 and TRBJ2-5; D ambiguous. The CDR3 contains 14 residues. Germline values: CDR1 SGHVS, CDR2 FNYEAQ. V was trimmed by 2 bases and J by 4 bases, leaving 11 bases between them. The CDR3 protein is CASSLRVLGETQYF. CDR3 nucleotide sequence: TGTGCCAGCAGCTTAAGGGTTTTAGGAGAGACCCAGTACTTC.